Below are 32 T cell receptor beta chains sequenced from a single sample in a study of cytomegalovirus exposure and HLA in healthy donors. TCRdb keeps only in-frame clones here, not all; method: immunoSEQ multiplex PCR. Seen here are approximately 210,000 clones, more than 75% observed once, and the top ten hold 1.4% to 1.5%. The sequencing input was PBMCs. The receptors were sampled from a woman in her late teens or twenties in good health and CMV-seronegative.

In its sample, this clone was seen once. This chain links TRBV5-1 with TRBJ2-7; 7 bases fit TRBD1. J lost 5 bases, V lost 5 bases, and 13 bases had no gene match. The CDR3 loop spans 15 amino acids. Germline V gene sequence: CDR1 SGHRS, CDR2 YFSETQ. The DNA for the CDR3 is TGCGCCAGCAGAGGATGGGGCAGGGGGTACAACGAGCAGTACTTC. Encoded protein: CASRGWGRGYNEQYF.

The chain couples TRBV14 to TRBJ1-2, with a tentative D call TRBD1 (5 bases). Trimming stripped 2 bases from V and 4 bases from J, with 20 bases between. Germline V gene sequence: CDR1 SGHDN, CDR2 FVKESK. CDR3 size: 17 residues. CDR3 in amino acids: CASSQSHIGTGGYGYTF. CDR3 DNA sequence: TGTGCCAGCAGCCAATCCCATATCGGGACGGGGGGCTATGGCTACACCTTC.

The V gene is TRBV9, the J gene TRBJ1-2; D call uncertain. The CDR3 is 12 amino acids. Germline CDR1 and CDR2: SGDLS and YYNGEE. Trimming cost V 3 bases and J 2 bases, with 5 bases left between them. The CDR3 DNA is TGTGCCAGCAGCGGGCCGAACTATGGCTACACCTTC. This encodes CASSGPNYGYTF.

The chain has TRBV7-2 and TRBJ2-7; no clear D gene. The CDR3 is 12 amino acids. Germline CDR1 and CDR2: SGHTA and FQGNSA. Trimming pared 4 bases from V and 3 bases from J, leaving 7 bases between. In DNA form, the CDR3 reads TGTGCCAGCAGCTCCCGACTCTACGAGCAGTACTTC. It codes for CASSSRLYEQYF.

This chain joins TRBV5-4 and TRBJ2-5; possibly TRBD2 for D (5 bases). Germline CDR1 SGHNT, CDR2 YYREEE (reference sequence). The V end was cut by 5 bases, the J end by 4 bases, with 12 bases between. This CDR3 has 13 residues. The CDR3 DNA follows: TGTGCCAGCAGAGTCGCGGGTTCAGAGACCCAGTACTTC. It encodes CASRVAGSETQYF.

The rearrangement links TRBV27 to TRBJ1-2; the D gene is possibly TRBD1 (5 bases). V was pared by 6 bases and J by 5 bases, with 13 bases between. The CDR3 has 13 amino acids. CDR1 is MNHEY, CDR2 SMNVEV, per germline (reference sequence). The CDR3 bases are TGTGCCAGCAGGTCGGGGGATCGGTATGGCTACACCTTC. It yields the protein CASRSGDRYGYTF.

The V call is TRBV18, the J call TRBJ1-6, with no clear D. The length of the CDR3 is 18 residues. CDR1 KGHSH and CDR2 LQKENI come from the germline V gene. Trimming left V 3 bases short and J 3 bases short, with 18 bases between. The CDR3 DNA is TGTGCCAGCTCACCGATTCTACAGAGCCCCCTCTATAATTCACCCCTCCACTTT. Protein product: CASSPILQSPLYNSPLHF. Complete variable domain (other parts from reference TRBV18 and TRBJ1-6): NAGVMQNPRHLVRRRGQEARLRCSPMKGHSHVYWYRQLPEEGLKFMVYLQKENIIDESGMPKERFSAEFPKEGPSILRIQQVVRGDSAAYFCASSPILQSPLYNSPLHFGNGTRLTVT.

V is TRBV7-3 and J is TRBJ1-6; TRBD1 matches at 7 bases. Germline CDR1 reads SGHTA; CDR2 reads FQGTGA. V lost 5 bases and J lost 7; bases outside the gene matches: 5. The CDR3 runs to 14 residues. Written as DNA, the CDR3 is TGTGCCAGCAGCCCTCGACAGGGCAATTCACCCCTCCACTTT. Translation gives CASSPRQGNSPLHF.

This clone was seen only once. V gene TRBV4-1 combines with J gene TRBJ2-3, with D possibly TRBD2 on 5 matching bases. From germline, CDR1 is MGHRA and CDR2 YSYEKL. V lost 1 base, J lost 8 bases, and 16 bases lay in between. There are 15 residues in the CDR3. CDR3 in amino acids: CASSQGRFEAVTQYF. The CDR3 DNA is TGCGCCAGCAGCCAAGGGAGGTTTGAAGCCGTTACGCAGTATTTT.

This chain uses TRBV7-9 with TRBJ2-1; D is ambiguous. Trimming removed 4 bases from V and 0 bases from J, with 13 bases in between. CDR1 and CDR2 (germline): SEHNR, FQNEAQ (reference sequence). The CDR3 has 16 residues. The CDR3 loop reads CASSSLVRYSYNEQFF. For the CDR3, the DNA is TGTGCCAGCAGCTCCCTTGTGCGGTACTCCTACAATGAGCAGTTCTTC. The variable domain in full, with the rest retrieved from reference TRBV7-9 and TRBJ2-1, is DTGVSQNPRHKITKRGQNVTFRCDPISEHNRLYWYRQTLGQGPEFLTYFQNEAQLEKSRLLSDRFSAERPKGSFSTLEIQRTEQGDSAMYLCASSSLVRYSYNEQFFGPGTRLTVL.

V and J are TRBV15 and TRBJ2-7; unclear D gene. Per the germline V gene, CDR1 is LNHNV and CDR2 is YYDKDF (reference sequence). CDR3 length: 13 amino acids. Trimming left V 0 bases short and J 4 bases short, with 7 bases between. The CDR3 DNA follows: TGTGCCACCAGCAGAGATCGAGAGTACGAGCAGTACTTC. Its protein is CATSRDREYEQYF.

This chain uses TRBV5-6 with TRBJ2-1; D gene ambiguous. CDR3 length equals 14 residues. The V gene lost 4 bases and the J gene lost 5 bases, with 13 bases spanning the gap. Per germline, CDR1 SGHDT and CDR2 YYEEEE. The CDR3 DNA is TGTGCCAGCAGCCGAGAGGTGCTGCACAATGAGCAGTTCTTC. Translating it yields CASSREVLHNEQFF.

Remarks on this clone: The same CDR3 is also encoded by other DNA sequences in this sample. V usage is TRBV5-1 and J usage is TRBJ2-7, with a possible D match to TRBD2 (5 bases). CDR3 length equals 14 residues. The V end lost 2 bases, the J end lost 0 bases, and 9 bases lay between the germline ends. Germline CDR1 reads SGHRS; CDR2 reads YFSETQ. CDR3 DNA sequence: TGCGCCAGCAGCTTAGCGGTTAGCTCCTACGAGCAGTACTTC. It codes for CASSLAVSSYEQYF.

This clone was observed once. The CDR3 here is CATSREQGTNTEAFF. CDR3 in DNA: TGTGCCACCAGCAGGGAACAGGGGACGAACACTGAAGCTTTCTTT. This chain connects TRBV15 to TRBJ1-1; TRBD1 aligns across 7 bases. The V segment lost 3 bases and the J segment 1 base; nucleotides outside the gene matches: 5. This CDR3 comprises 15 residues. In germline, CDR1 is LNHNV, CDR2 YYDKDF (reference sequence). Full variable domain (rest looked up from reference TRBV15 and TRBJ1-1): DAMVIQNPRYQVTQFGKPVTLSCSQTLNHNVMYWYQQKSSQAPKLLFHYYDKDFNNEADTPDNFQSRRPNTSFCFLDIRSPGLGDTAMYLCATSREQGTNTEAFFGQGTRLTVV.

With respect to this clone: Other DNA sequences from this sample encode an identical CDR3 as well. V usage is TRBV9 and J usage is TRBJ1-5; D remains unclear. Germline assignment: CDR1 SGDLS and CDR2 YYNGEE. The CDR3 runs to 14 residues. V was cut by 0 bases and J by 0 bases, with 4 bases left in between. DNA of the CDR3: TGTGCCAGCAGCGTAGACGGTAGCAATCAGCCCCAGCATTTT. Residues: CASSVDGSNQPQHF.

This chain joins TRBV5-6 and TRBJ2-5, with 13 bases matching TRBD2. V was clipped by 4 bases and J by 2 bases; unmatched bases: 2. This CDR3 is 15 amino acids long. Germline lookup yields CDR1 SGHDT and CDR2 YYEEEE. The CDR3 region is CASSGGLAGQETQYF. In DNA, the CDR3 is TGTGCCAGCAGCGGGGGACTAGCGGGGCAAGAGACCCAGTACTTC.

This clone has a single count. This rearrangement joins TRBV4-1 to TRBJ1-2; possible D gene TRBD1, 5 bases. The CDR3 is made up of 15 amino acids. V was cut by 2 bases and J by 3 bases, with 13 bases left in between. From germline, CDR1 is MGHRA and CDR2 YSYEKL. The CDR3 DNA follows: TGCGCCAGCAGCCAACGGACAACTTCGGACTATGGCTACACCTTC. Its translation is CASSQRTTSDYGYTF.

The chain is built from TRBV21-1 and TRBJ1-2. TRBV21-1 is assigned pseudogene status. This CDR3 region has 16 residues. CDR3 amino acids: CASSKAPSRQNYGYTF. In DNA, the CDR3 is TGTGCCAGCAGCAAAGCCCCCTCGCGGCAAAACTATGGCTACACCTTC.

The rearrangement uses TRBV29-1 and TRBJ2-1; 9 bases fit TRBD1. V lost 6 bases and J lost 3; bases outside the gene matches: 6. The CDR3 loop spans 14 amino acids. Germline V gene data show CDR1 as SQVTM and CDR2 as ANQGSEA. CDR3 coding DNA: TGCAGCGTGCTAGGACAGGGGATCTACAATGAGCAGTTCTTC. Its protein is CSVLGQGIYNEQFF.

The count of this clone is one. The chain links TRBV6-5 to TRBJ2-7; 11 bases match TRBD2. The germline V gene has CDR1 MNHEY and CDR2 SVGAGI. The CDR3 covers 14 residues. V shed 6 bases, J shed 6 bases, and the junction held 7 bases outside the gene matches. CDR3 region: CASREGGLAAEQYF. In nucleotides, the CDR3 is TGTGCCAGCAGGGAGGGGGGACTAGCGGCCGAGCAGTACTTC.

This clone has more than one count but fewer than ten. The genes are TRBV10-2 and TRBJ1-2; no clear D. This CDR3 has 13 amino acids. The germline CDR1 and CDR2 sequences are WSHSY and SAAADI. V shed 2 bases and J shed 2 bases, with 6 bases lying between them. CDR3 DNA sequence: TGCGCCAGCAGTGAGGCAGTAAACTATGGCTACACCTTC. It specifies CASSEAVNYGYTF.

The rearrangement links TRBV23-1 to TRBJ1-1; no firm D call. TRBV23-1 is an open reading frame, and its role is uncertain. This CDR3 has 14 residues. The V and J ends lost 4 bases and 7 bases respectively, with 16 bases between them. Here the CDR3 reads CASSRRARSIEAFF. The CDR3 DNA reads as TGCGCCAGCAGTCGGCGGGCCAGGTCTATTGAAGCTTTCTTT.

J is TRBJ1-3 and V is TRBV15; D is unclear. The ends were cut back, 0 bases at V and 4 bases at J, with 13 bases in the middle. Germline assignment: CDR1 LNHNV and CDR2 YYDKDF (reference sequence). The CDR3 is made up of 16 amino acids. The CDR3 spells CATSRDGPTLGNTIYF. The CDR3 DNA reads TGTGCCACCAGCAGAGATGGGCCCACACTCGGAAACACCATATATTTT.

This rearrangement joins TRBV6-1 to TRBJ2-2, with a weak D call TRBD1 (5 bases). V dropped 11 bases and J dropped 7 bases, with 17 bases sitting between them. CDR3 length: 13 amino acids. Germline V gives CDR1 MNHNS, CDR2 SASEGT. CDR3 nucleotide sequence: TGTGCCTCTAGTCCAGGGCAGGGCGGGGAGCTGTTTTTT. Translated: CASSPGQGGELFF.

V and J are TRBV6-6 and TRBJ1-4, with 7 bases that match TRBD1. Germline V gene lookup returns CDR1 MNHNY and CDR2 SVGAGI (reference sequence). The CDR3 consists of 16 residues. The V and J ends lost 0 bases and 8 bases, in that order; junction bases with no gene match: 9. In DNA form, the CDR3 reads TGTGCCAGCAGTTACTCCGAGTCCCCCAGGGGGGAAAAACTGTTTTTT. It yields the protein CASSYSESPRGEKLFF.

In its sample, this clone was seen once. The rearrangement uses TRBV29-1 and TRBJ1-2, with TRBD1 matching 8 bases. With 2 bases clipped from V and 5 bases from J, the junction kept 7 bases outside the gene matches. CDR1 is SQVTM, CDR2 ANQGSEA, per germline. The length of the CDR3 is 14 residues. CDR3 protein: CSVEIYDRGYGYTF. Here the CDR3 DNA reads TGCAGCGTTGAAATTTACGACAGGGGATATGGCTACACCTTC.

The rearrangement uses TRBV6-5 and TRBJ2-7; D remains unclear. The CDR3 extends over 15 amino acids. Germline loops: CDR1 MNHEY, CDR2 SVGAGI. V lost 0 bases and J lost 2, with 11 bases in between. CDR3 sequence reads: CASSYSEPFTYEQYF. DNA of the CDR3: TGTGCCAGCAGTTACTCAGAGCCGTTTACCTACGAGCAGTACTTC.

This chain uses TRBV30 with TRBJ2-3, with 9 bases aligning to TRBD2. The V segment lost 2 bases and the J segment 4 bases; nucleotides outside the gene matches: 7. Germline lookup yields CDR1 GTSNPN and CDR2 SVGIG (reference sequence). The CDR3 sequence is 15 residues long. The CDR3 sequence: CAWSRRGGWADTQYF. CDR3 nucleotide sequence: TGTGCCTGGAGTCGGCGGGGGGGATGGGCAGATACGCAGTATTTT.

This sequence joins TRBV7-8 and TRBJ2-7; 8 bases match TRBD1. CDR3 length equals 18 residues. J gave up 3 bases and V 4 bases, and 17 bases lay outside the gene matches. CDR1 and CDR2 (germline): SGHVS, FQNEAQ. For the CDR3, the DNA is TGTGCCAGCAGCTCCGCGTGGGACAGGACGAATAACTTCTACGAGCAGTACTTC. Amino acids: CASSSAWDRTNNFYEQYF.

The rearrangement uses TRBV6-6 and TRBJ1-2; D might be TRBD1 (6 bases). The germline V gene encodes CDR1 MNHNY and CDR2 SVGAGI (reference sequence). V gave up 3 bases and J gave up 8 bases, with 22 bases separating them. The CDR3 totals 16 residues. CDR3 sequence: CASSYRNNREAKGYTF. The CDR3 region has the DNA TGTGCCAGCAGTTATCGCAACAACAGGGAAGCAAAGGGCTACACCTTC.

CDR3 loop: CASSLGAGLAALTDTQYF. In DNA, the CDR3 is TGTGCCAGCAGCTTAGGTGCTGGACTAGCGGCCCTCACAGATACGCAGTATTTT. The rearrangement links TRBV7-9 to TRBJ2-3, with 10 bases aligning to TRBD2. V was pared by 1 base and J by 2 bases, with 9 bases of the junction left unmatched. Germline V lookup: CDR1 SEHNR, CDR2 FQNEAQ (reference sequence). This CDR3 is 18 amino acids long.

This clone appeared once. The chain employs TRBV27 and TRBJ2-3; a possible D gene is TRBD1 (5 bases). The germline CDR1 and CDR2 sequences are MNHEY and SMNVEV (reference sequence). V lost 7 bases and J lost 3, with 20 bases in between. The CDR3 covers 16 residues. The CDR3 sequence: CASKGLVIGRTDTQYF. The CDR3 bases are TGTGCCAGCAAGGGGCTAGTCATTGGCCGGACAGATACGCAGTATTTT.